The clone carrying this T cell receptor beta chain was counted a few times. The V end lost 0 bases, the J end lost 10 bases, and 15 bases lay between the germline ends. Per the germline V gene, CDR1 is ENHRY and CDR2 is SYGVKD. There are 15 residues in the CDR3. The use of a sample-barcoded 5' primer and a J-beta primer mix characterized a second PCR of roughly 7 to 12 cycles. TCRdb reprocessed the 5' RACE reads via MiXCR and lists one record per CDR3 protein. This sample carries about 930,000 distinct CDR3 sequences, under 35% of them seen once, and the ten largest clones take about 10%. This entry is derived from a study of blood T cells in healthy people across ages. The data were also submitted as part of a second study, on T cells of mothers and their children. That source reports: Every microgram of extracted RNA entered cDNA synthesis, approximately 1.5 ug per 15 ul.

The sequenced material came from blood. The source is a woman aged 40-49 years in good health. The chain links TRBV10-3 to TRBJ1-4, with D unresolved. The CDR3: CAISESQNPPGKLFF. CDR3 sequence (DNA): TGTGCCATCAGTGAGTCGCAAAATCCACCAGGAAAACTGTTTTTT.